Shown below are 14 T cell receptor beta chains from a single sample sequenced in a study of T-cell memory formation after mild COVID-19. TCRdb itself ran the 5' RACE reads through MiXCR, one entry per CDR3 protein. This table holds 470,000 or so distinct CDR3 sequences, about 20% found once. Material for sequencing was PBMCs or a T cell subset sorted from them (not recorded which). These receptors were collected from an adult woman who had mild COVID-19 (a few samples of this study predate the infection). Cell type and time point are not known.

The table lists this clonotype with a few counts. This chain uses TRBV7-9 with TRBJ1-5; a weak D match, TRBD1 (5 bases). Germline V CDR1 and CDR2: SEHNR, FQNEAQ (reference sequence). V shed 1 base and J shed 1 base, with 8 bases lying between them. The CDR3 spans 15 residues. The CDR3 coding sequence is TGTGCCAGCAGCTTAGAAGGGGACAGCAATCAGCCCCAGCATTTT. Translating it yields CASSLEGDSNQPQHF.

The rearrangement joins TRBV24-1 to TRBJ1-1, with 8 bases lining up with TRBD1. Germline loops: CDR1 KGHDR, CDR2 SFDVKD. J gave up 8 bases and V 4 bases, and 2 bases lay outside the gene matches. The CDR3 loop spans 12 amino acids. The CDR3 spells CATSEAGGEAFF. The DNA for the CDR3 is TGTGCCACCAGTGAAGCAGGGGGCGAAGCTTTCTTT.

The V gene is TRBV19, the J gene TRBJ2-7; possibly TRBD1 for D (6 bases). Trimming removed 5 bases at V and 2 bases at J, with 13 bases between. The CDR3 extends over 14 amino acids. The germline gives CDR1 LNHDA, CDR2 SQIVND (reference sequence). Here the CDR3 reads CASSSQGFTYEQYF. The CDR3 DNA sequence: TGTGCCAGTAGTTCACAGGGCTTTACCTACGAGCAGTACTTC.

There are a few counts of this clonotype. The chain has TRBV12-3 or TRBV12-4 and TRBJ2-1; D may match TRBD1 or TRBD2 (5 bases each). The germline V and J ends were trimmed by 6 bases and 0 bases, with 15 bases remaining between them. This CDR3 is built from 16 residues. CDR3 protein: CASSSRDPSSYNEQFF. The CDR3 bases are TGTGCCAGCAGCTCCCGGGACCCCAGCTCCTACAATGAGCAGTTCTTC.

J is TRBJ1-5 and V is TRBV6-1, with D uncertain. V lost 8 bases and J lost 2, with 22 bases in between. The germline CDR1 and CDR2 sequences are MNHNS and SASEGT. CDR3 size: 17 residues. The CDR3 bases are TGTGCCAGCGCCCAGCGGATGACGGATTGGGGCAATCAGCCCCAGCATTTT. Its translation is CASAQRMTDWGNQPQHF.

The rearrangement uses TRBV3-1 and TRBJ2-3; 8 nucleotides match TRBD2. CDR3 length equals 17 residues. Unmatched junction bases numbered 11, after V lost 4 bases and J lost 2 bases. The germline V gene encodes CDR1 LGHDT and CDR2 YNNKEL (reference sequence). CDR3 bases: TGTGCCAGCAGCCTCGGGGCTAGCGGGTTGTACACAGATACGCAGTATTTT. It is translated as CASSLGASGLYTDTQYF.

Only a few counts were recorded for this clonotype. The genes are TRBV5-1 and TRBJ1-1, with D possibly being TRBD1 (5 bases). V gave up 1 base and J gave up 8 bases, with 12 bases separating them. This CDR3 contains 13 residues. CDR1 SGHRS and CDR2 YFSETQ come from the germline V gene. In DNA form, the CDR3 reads TGCGCCAGCAGCTTGTGGGGGGGTGAGGAAGCTTTCTTT. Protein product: CASSLWGGEEAFF.

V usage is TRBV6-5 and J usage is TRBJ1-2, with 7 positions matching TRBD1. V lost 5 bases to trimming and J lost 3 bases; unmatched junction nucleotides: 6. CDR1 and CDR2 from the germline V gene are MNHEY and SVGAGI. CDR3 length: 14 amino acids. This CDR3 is CASSDRDWHYGYTF. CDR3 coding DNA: TGTGCCAGCAGTGACAGGGATTGGCACTATGGCTACACCTTC.

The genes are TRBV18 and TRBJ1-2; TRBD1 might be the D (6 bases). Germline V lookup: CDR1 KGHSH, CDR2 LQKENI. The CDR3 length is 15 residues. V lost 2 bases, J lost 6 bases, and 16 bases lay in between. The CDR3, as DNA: TGTGCCAGCTCACCAAGTGGTGGGTCAGGGGATGGCTACACCTTC. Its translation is CASSPSGGSGDGYTF.

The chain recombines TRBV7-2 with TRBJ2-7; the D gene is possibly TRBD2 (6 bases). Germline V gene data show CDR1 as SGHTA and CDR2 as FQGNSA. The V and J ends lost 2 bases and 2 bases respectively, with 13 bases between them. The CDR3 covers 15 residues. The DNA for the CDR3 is TGTGCCAGCAGCTTAAGGGACTTTCCTCCCTACGAGCAGTACTTC. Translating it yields CASSLRDFPPYEQYF.

The CDR3 reads CASSHTPGQNRGELFF. CDR3 nucleotides: TGTGCCAGCAGCCACACCCCGGGACAGAACAGAGGGGAGCTGTTTTTT. The chain links TRBV3-1 to TRBJ2-2; 7 nucleotides agree with TRBD1. Germline CDR1 is LGHDT and CDR2 is YNNKEL (reference sequence). The V segment lost 3 bases and the J segment 8 bases; nucleotides outside the gene matches: 12. The CDR3 length is 16 residues.

The CDR3 spells CASSSYRVEGSGRVYYEQYF. The CDR3, as DNA: TGTGCCAGCAGCTCCTATAGGGTAGAGGGTAGCGGGAGAGTATACTACGAGCAGTACTTC. V gene TRBV7-2 combines with J gene TRBJ2-7; 9 bases are a match to TRBD2. V shed 4 bases, J shed 3 bases, and the junction held 22 bases outside the gene matches. Germline-derived CDR1 and CDR2 are SGHTA and FQGNSA. The CDR3 has 20 amino acids.

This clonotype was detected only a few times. CDR3 DNA: TGTGCCAGCAGCCCGGACAGTGATACGCAGTATTTT. Its translation is CASSPDSDTQYF. The chain joins TRBV5-6 to TRBJ2-3; tentative D call: TRBD1 (6 bases). V was clipped by 4 bases and J by 6 bases, with 9 bases between them. The CDR3 is 12 amino acids. Germline V gene data show CDR1 as SGHDT and CDR2 as YYEEEE.

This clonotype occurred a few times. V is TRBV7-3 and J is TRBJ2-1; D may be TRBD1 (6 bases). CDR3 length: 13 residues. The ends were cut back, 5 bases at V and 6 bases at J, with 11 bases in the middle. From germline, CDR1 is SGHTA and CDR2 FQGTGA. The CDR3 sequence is CASSPMDSNEQFF. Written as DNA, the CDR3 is TGTGCCAGCAGCCCCATGGACAGCAATGAGCAGTTCTTC.